This is a list of T cell receptor beta chains from one sample in a study of cytotoxic CD8 clonotypes in ibrutinib-treated CLL. Assay: immunoSEQ multiplex PCR; the TCRdb copy retains only in-frame clones and omits some. The sample contains just under 70,000 clones, around 68% of which appear only once. The sample here was PBMCs, taken after 12 months of ibrutinib treatment. These receptors were obtained from a human donor with chronic lymphocytic leukemia. CDR3s include the opening cysteine and the closing phenylalanine or tryptophan. The order of the fields is J gene, clone size, D gene, V gene, CDR3 protein, CDR3 DNA. The D gene is left open where the match is weak. Rows give clone size only sometimes, using once, few, many, or a class for an expanded clone.

>TRBJ2-1|NA|NA|TRBV19
CASSMGGNEQFF
TGTGCCAGTAGTATGGGGGGCAATGAGCAGTTCTTC
>TRBJ2-7|NA|NA|TRBV7-6
CASSLDGYYEQYF
TGTGCCAGCAGCTTGGACGGATACTACGAGCAGTACTTC
>TRBJ2-7|NA|TRBD1|TRBV5-4
CASSLTGGLYEQYF
TGTGCCAGCAGCTTGACAGGGGGCCTGTACGAGCAGTACTTC
>TRBJ1-4|few|NA|TRBV9
CASSTDSATNEKLFF
TGTGCCAGCAGCACAGACTCTGCAACTAATGAAAAACTGTTTTTT
>TRBJ2-7|few|NA|TRBV2
CASSEVYQGMDEQYF
TGTGCCAGCAGTGAAGTATACCAGGGGATGGACGAGCAGTACTTC
>TRBJ1-5|few|TRBD1|TRBV4-3
CASSREDRDDQPQHF
TGCGCCAGCAGCCGGGAGGACAGGGATGATCAGCCCCAGCATTTT
>TRBJ2-2|NA|NA|TRBV6-1
CASSERSSTGELFF
TGTGCCAGCAGTGAACGGAGTTCCACCGGGGAGCTGTTTTTT
>TRBJ1-6|NA|NA|TRBV5-6
CASSLGPSSPLHF
TGTGCCAGCAGCTTGGGGCCGAGTTCACCCCTCCACTTT
>TRBJ1-1|NA|NA|TRBV2
CASIKNTEAFF
TGTGCCAGCATTAAGAACACTGAAGCTTTCTTT
>TRBJ1-1|NA|TRBD1|TRBV28
CVVGTGRNTEAFF
TGTGTTGTTGGGACAGGGCGGAACACTGAAGCTTTCTTT
>TRBJ1-1|NA|NA|TRBV5-4
CASGWLDTEAFF
TGTGCCAGCGGGTGGTTGGACACTGAAGCTTTCTTT
>TRBJ2-4|NA|NA|TRBV27
CASSLSRREGDKNIQYF
TGTGCCAGCAGTTTATCGCGAAGGGAGGGGGACAAAAACATTCAGTACTTC
>TRBJ2-2|NA|NA|TRBV5-6
CASSFTGRPGELFF
TGTGCCAGCAGCTTCACAGGGAGGCCCGGGGAGCTGTTTTTT
>TRBJ2-6|few|NA|TRBV5-4
CASSLEEGAGANVLTF
TGTGCCAGCAGCTTGGAGGAGGGGGCTGGGGCCAACGTCCTGACTTTC
>TRBJ1-1|NA|NA|TRBV27
CASKPYRALNTEAFF
TGTGCCAGCAAACCCTACAGGGCCCTAAACACTGAAGCTTTCTTT
>TRBJ2-5|NA|TRBD1|TRBV18
CASSLDRGQETQYF
TGTGCCAGCTCGCTCGACAGGGGGCAAGAGACCCAGTACTTC